Detailed here is one TCR beta chain. Its antigen is as yet unknown. One entry per CDR3 protein, called by TCRdb with MiXCR from the RT-PCR reads. Among more than 200,000 distinct CDR3 sequences listed, 9% to 15% were seen once. Trimming took off 4 bases at V and 0 bases at J, with 7 bases between the two ends. There are 13 residues in the CDR3. Germline-derived CDR1 and CDR2 are SEHNR and FQNEAQ (reference sequence). This specimen comes from a study of response to subunit inactivated influenza vaccine. Findings and caveats of the study: New T cells are recruited in small numbers by each seasonal influenza vaccination, according to the authors' suggestion.

The V call is TRBV7-9, the J call TRBJ2-7; TRBD1 might be the D (5 bases). Sequences were derived from non-naive T cells sorted from PBMCs, sampled around 15 days before vaccination. The clonotype was recovered from a man aged 45-65 years who received an inactivated influenza vaccine. The CDR3 region is CASSYGHSYEQYF. Here the CDR3 DNA reads TGTGCCAGCAGCTATGGACACTCCTACGAGCAGTACTTC.